Below, 21 T cell receptor beta chains from the same sample are listed, as sequenced in a study of regulatory T cells in long-lasting Graves disease. As to time point: newly diagnosed GD, antithyroid drugs for less than 3 months. The TCR library was made from RNA extracted from PBMCs. Library construction for TCR beta used iRepertoire HTBI primers and Arm-PCR of CDR3 regions. Each CDR3 protein gets one entry after TCRdb re-called the multiplex PCR reads with MiXCR. The sample lists 350,000 to 500,000 distinct CDR3 sequences, around 15% occurring once. In addition, the sample was reused for a study of T cells in Graves' hyperthyroidism and ophthalmopathy.

The source was peripheral blood mononuclear cells (PBMCs), collected at new diagnosis, from a patient treated with antithyroid drugs. The receptors originated from a woman aged 50 to 60 with Graves disease.

This clonotype occurred once. CDR3 region: CASRRFGGILYQETQYF. For the CDR3, the DNA is TGTGCCAGCAGGAGGTTTGGGGGGATCCTGTACCAAGAGACCCAGTACTTC. The J gene is TRBJ2-5, the V gene TRBV27; tentatively, D is TRBD2 (6 bases). The CDR3 is 17 residues long. Germline assignment: CDR1 MNHEY and CDR2 SMNVEV (reference sequence). V was shortened by 6 bases and J by 0 bases, with 20 bases between the two germline ends.

This clonotype was recorded many times. The rearrangement joins TRBV5-1 to TRBJ1-1; possibly TRBD1 for D (6 bases). Germline CDR1 is SGHRS and CDR2 is YFSETQ. Trimming removed 3 bases from V and 6 bases from J, with 15 bases in between. This CDR3 contains 14 residues. As DNA, the CDR3 is TGCGCCAGCAGCTCACCCCAAGGGGGGGCTGAAGCTTTCTTT. It yields the protein CASSSPQGGAEAFF.

The V and J genes are TRBV5-1 and TRBJ2-1, with D possibly being TRBD1 (5 bases). The CDR3 covers 14 residues. CDR1 SGHRS and CDR2 YFSETQ come from the germline V gene. Trimming pared 0 bases from V and 8 bases from J, leaving 12 bases between. The CDR3 bases are TGCGCCAGCAGCTTGGTGGGGCCAGCCCATGAGCAGTTCTTC. Amino acids: CASSLVGPAHEQFF.

The V call is TRBV29-1, the J call TRBJ2-1, with TRBD2 identical over 12 bases. The V gene's germline CDR1 is SQVTM and CDR2 ANQGSEA. The CDR3 has 19 amino acids. The V gene end was trimmed by 7 bases and the J gene end by 6 bases; junction bases not matched to a gene: 22. The CDR3 coding sequence is TGCAGCGAACCGTACGGCAAGAATGCGACTAGCGGGAGATGCAATGAGCAGTTCTTC. This encodes CSEPYGKNATSGRCNEQFF.

For this clonotype: One base away lies a much larger clone, so this may be a sequencing read error. The V gene is TRBV28, the J gene TRBJ2-7; D gene unclear. Germline V gives CDR1 MDHEN, CDR2 SYDVKM. V was cut by 6 bases and J by 6 bases, with 9 bases left in between. The CDR3 has 11 amino acids. CDR3 bases: TGTGCCAGCAGGACAAGTTTCGAGCAGTACTTC. Encoded protein: CASRTSFEQYF. The entire variable domain, with the rest obtained from reference TRBV28 and TRBJ2-7, is as follows: DVKVTQSSRYLVKRTGEKVFLECVQDMDHENMFWYRQDPGLGLRLIYFSYDVKMKEKGDIPEGYSVSREKKERFSLILESASTNQTSMYLCASRTSFEQYFGPGTRLTVT.

This clonotype was recorded at least ten times. The gene calls are TRBV6-5 and TRBJ2-1; TRBD2 agrees at 12 bases. Germline V CDR1 and CDR2: MNHEY, SVGAGI. The CDR3 runs to 17 residues. Trimming at V came to 2 bases and at J to 4 bases, leaving 6 bases not matched to a gene. The CDR3 here is CASSYRSLAGGYNEQFF. Written as DNA, the CDR3 is TGTGCCAGCAGTTACCGATCGCTAGCGGGAGGGTACAATGAGCAGTTCTTC.

J is TRBJ1-6 and V is TRBV9, with TRBD1 matching 10 bases. The ends lost 3 bases at V and 6 bases at J; junction bases unmatched: 6. This CDR3 contains 16 residues. Germline V gene lookup returns CDR1 SGDLS and CDR2 YYNGEE. CDR3 in amino acids: CASSAPGTGVNSPLHF. CDR3 sequence (DNA): TGTGCCAGCAGCGCACCCGGGACAGGGGTTAATTCACCCCTCCACTTT.

The chain employs TRBV20-1 and TRBJ2-7, with 8 nucleotides matching TRBD2. The J call is in doubt because the DNA end fits TRBJ2-1 better. This CDR3 has 15 residues. Germline-derived CDR1 and CDR2 are DFQATT and SNEGSKA (reference sequence). CDR3 DNA: TGCAGTGGTACTAGCGGACCATCCTCCTACAATGAGCAGTTCTTC. It yields the protein CSGTSGPSSYNEQFF.

This clonotype was found a few times. This chain joins TRBV13 and TRBJ2-2, with 16 bases matching TRBD2. V lost 5 bases, J lost 3 bases, and 6 bases stayed unmatched. This CDR3 contains 18 residues. Germline V gene sequence: CDR1 PRHDT, CDR2 FYEKMQ (reference sequence). The CDR3 DNA sequence: TGTGCCAGCAGCCAGGGACTAGCGGGAGGGCCGGACACCGGGGAGCTGTTTTTT. Its protein is CASSQGLAGGPDTGELFF.

About this clonotype itself: A single base separates this from a much larger clone, so it may be a read error. The rearrangement uses TRBV12-3 or TRBV12-4 and TRBJ2-7; TRBD2 aligns across 9 bases. Trimming took 8 bases from V and 4 from J; bases not matched to a gene: 9. The CDR3 has 14 residues. The CDR3 DNA reads TGTGCCAGCGGTTATACTAGCGGGCAATACGAGCAGTACTTC. It translates to CASGYTSGQYEQYF.

The chain is built from TRBV20-1 and TRBJ1-5, with D hard to call. Trimming stripped 4 bases from V and 3 bases from J, with 10 bases between. Germline assignment: CDR1 DFQATT and CDR2 SNEGSKA (reference sequence). This CDR3 comprises 13 residues. For the CDR3, the DNA is TGCAGTGCTATCGTACAGAACAATCAGCCCCAGCATTTT. Amino acid sequence: CSAIVQNNQPQHF.

This chain connects TRBV5-6 to TRBJ2-3; 9 bases match TRBD1. Unmatched junction bases numbered 8, after V lost 5 bases and J lost 1 base. Germline CDR1 reads SGHDT; CDR2 reads YYEEEE. The CDR3 has 16 amino acids. CDR3 coding DNA: TGTGCCAGCAGTCCACAGGGGGCTCTTGGCACAGATACGCAGTATTTT. This sequence encodes CASSPQGALGTDTQYF.

This rearrangement joins TRBV7-9 to TRBJ1-2; TRBD1 agrees at 7 bases. From germline, CDR1 is SEHNR and CDR2 FQNEAQ (reference sequence). With V trimmed by 7 bases and J by 5 bases, 4 bases remained unmatched. The CDR3 extends over 12 amino acids. The DNA of the CDR3 is TGTGCCAGCACTTCGACAGGGTATGGCTACACCTTC. Protein product: CASTSTGYGYTF. Variable domain in full (rest from reference TRBV7-9 and TRBJ1-2): DTGVSQNPRHKITKRGQNVTFRCDPISEHNRLYWYRQTLGQGPEFLTYFQNEAQLEKSRLLSDRFSAERPKGSFSTLEIQRTEQGDSAMYLCASTSTGYGYTFGSGTRLTVV.

This clonotype came up many times. J is TRBJ2-7 and V is TRBV28; 7 bases agree with TRBD1. V gave up 4 bases and J gave up 3 bases; unmatched junction bases: 3. Germline V gene sequence: CDR1 MDHEN, CDR2 SYDVKM. This CDR3 is built from 13 residues. DNA of the CDR3: TGTGCCAGCAGTTATGCAGGGGGCTACGAGCAGTACTTC. It yields the protein CASSYAGGYEQYF. The full variable domain, with the rest looked up from reference TRBV28 and TRBJ2-7, is DVKVTQSSRYLVKRTGEKVFLECVQDMDHENMFWYRQDPGLGLRLIYFSYDVKMKEKGDIPEGYSVSREKKERFSLILESASTNQTSMYLCASSYAGGYEQYFGPGTRLTVT.

At least ten counts were recorded for this clonotype. The chain combines TRBV6-1 with TRBJ2-3; 9 bases agree with TRBD2. CDR1 MNHNS and CDR2 SASEGT come from the germline V gene. The CDR3 contains 15 residues. Trimming at V came to 6 bases and at J to 5 bases, leaving 9 bases not matched to a gene. In nucleotides, the CDR3 is TGTGCCAGCAGAAGGGTGGGACTAGCAGTAGATACGCAGTATTTT. Its protein is CASRRVGLAVDTQYF.

V usage is TRBV29-1 and J usage is TRBJ2-7, with D maybe TRBD2 (6 bases). V dropped 6 bases and J dropped 3 bases, with 9 bases sitting between them. Germline V lookup: CDR1 SQVTM, CDR2 ANQGSEA. There are 11 residues in the CDR3. DNA of the CDR3: TGCAGCGTGGGGGGAAACTACGAGCAGTACTTC. It specifies CSVGGNYEQYF.

The gene calls are TRBV5-1 and TRBJ2-1; TRBD1 agrees at 9 bases. The CDR3 length is 16 residues. V trimming: 0 bases; J trimming: 6 bases; junction bases outside the gene matches: 7. The germline CDR1 and CDR2 sequences are SGHRS and YFSETQ. This CDR3 is CASSLVRTGDCNEQFF. In DNA form, the CDR3 reads TGCGCCAGCAGCTTGGTGCGGACAGGGGACTGCAATGAGCAGTTCTTC.

The V gene is TRBV4-2, the J gene TRBJ2-2, with D uncertain. The CDR3 extends over 15 amino acids. The germline CDR1 and CDR2 sequences are LGHNA and YNFKEQ. V was shortened by 1 base and J by 4 bases, with 10 bases between the two germline ends. CDR3 nucleotides: TGTGCCAGCAGCCAAGCTAGGATTAGCACCGGGGAGCTGTTTTTT. Its translation is CASSQARISTGELFF.

Ten or more counts support this clonotype. The chain carries TRBV7-3 and TRBJ2-3, with D hard to call. Germline V gene data show CDR1 as SGHTA and CDR2 as FQGTGA. The CDR3 sequence is 14 residues long. Trimming removed 2 bases at V and 4 bases at J, with 10 bases between. Here the CDR3 reads CASSLFGVPDTQYF. In DNA, the CDR3 is TGTGCCAGCAGCTTATTCGGAGTCCCAGATACGCAGTATTTT.

This clonotype was detected ten times or more. The rearrangement joins TRBV18 to TRBJ2-5; 7 bases are a match to TRBD2. Germline CDR1 is KGHSH and CDR2 is LQKENI. This CDR3 region has 14 residues. With V trimmed by 2 bases and J by 5 bases, 5 bases remained unmatched. The CDR3 loop is CASSPGRASETQYF. Here the CDR3 DNA reads TGTGCCAGCTCACCAGGGAGGGCCTCCGAGACCCAGTACTTC.

This clonotype was recorded at least ten times. V usage is TRBV5-8 and J usage is TRBJ2-7; D could derive from TRBD1 or TRBD2 (5 bases each). The CDR3 runs 16 residues. Between the trimmed V and J ends, which lost 3 bases and 1 base, there was a span of 17 bases. Germline loops: CDR1 SGHTS, CDR2 YDEGEE. The CDR3 spells CASSSAWGWGSYEQYF. The CDR3 DNA reads TGTGCCAGCAGCTCGGCGTGGGGGTGGGGATCCTACGAGCAGTACTTC.